This passage covers 8 T cell receptor beta chains from one sample sequenced in a study of neurological immune-mediated disorders. TCRdb recomputed calls from the 5' RACE reads with MiXCR, one row per CDR3 protein. The sample has about 65,000 distinct CDR3 sequences, 4.1% seen once. Sequencing used PBMCs. The receptors come from a man in his fifties with multiple sclerosis.

This clonotype was seen many times. This sequence joins TRBV10-3 and TRBJ2-7, with D perhaps matching TRBD1 (5 bases). V lost 6 bases to trimming and J lost 4 bases, with 13 bases between them. The CDR3 length is 13 residues. Germline V gives CDR1 ENHRY, CDR2 SYGVKD. The CDR3 sequence: CAIRGRLGYEQYF. CDR3 DNA: TGTGCCATCAGGGGGCGTTTAGGATACGAGCAGTACTTC.

This clonotype occurred many times. J is TRBJ2-1 and V is TRBV5-1; 8 bases line up with TRBD2. CDR3 length: 16 amino acids. V shed 0 bases and J 2 bases; nucleotides not matched to a gene: 4. Germline V gene sequence: CDR1 SGHRS, CDR2 YFSETQ. CDR3 amino acids: CASSLAPGGAYNEQFF. The DNA of the CDR3 is TGCGCCAGCAGCTTGGCCCCGGGGGGGGCCTACAATGAGCAGTTCTTC.

The table lists this clonotype with a few counts. A much more abundant neighbour one base away suggests this may be a read error. The chain recombines TRBV7-3 with TRBJ2-7; possible D gene TRBD2, 6 bases. The CDR3 sequence is 15 residues long. Germline assignment: CDR1 SGHTA and CDR2 FQGTGA. V lost 5 bases and J 4 bases, leaving 18 bases between the germline ends. The CDR3 DNA reads TGTGCCAGCAGCACCGGGGGAGGTACCCAATACGAGCAGTACTTC. Translation gives CASSTGGGTQYEQYF.

The table lists this clonotype with many counts. Its ends do not fully match the called genes, so a read error is possible. The chain is built from TRBV6-5 and TRBJ1-5, with 7 bases identical to TRBD1. Germline V gene sequence: CDR1 MNHEY, CDR2 SVGAGI. CDR3 length: 14 residues. The CDR3 sequence: CASSSTGDGQPQNF. CDR3 sequence (DNA): TGTGCCAGCAGTTCCACAGGGGATGGTCAGCCCCAGAATTTT.

This clonotype was recorded at least ten times. V gene TRBV12-3 or TRBV12-4 combines with J gene TRBJ1-1; D unclear. Trimming removed 8 bases from V and 0 bases from J, with 10 bases in between. This CDR3 region has 13 residues. In DNA, the CDR3 is TGTGCCAGCCGGTCAGCGATGAACACTGAAGCTTTCTTT. It yields the protein CASRSAMNTEAFF.

This clonotype was seen repeatedly, ten times or more. The V and J genes are TRBV6-5 and TRBJ1-2; D might be TRBD1 (6 bases). The CDR3 spans 13 residues. Trimming pared 0 bases from V and 6 bases from J, leaving 8 bases between. Germline V gene data show CDR1 as MNHEY and CDR2 as SVGAGI. The DNA of the CDR3 is TGTGCCAGCAGTTACTCGGACAGAAATGGCTACACCTTC. Residues: CASSYSDRNGYTF.

This clonotype was counted many times. The chain uses TRBV20-1 and TRBJ2-7; TRBD1 matches 9 bases. V lost 7 bases and J lost 4; bases outside the gene matches: 8. The germline V gene has CDR1 DFQATT and CDR2 SNEGSKA (reference sequence). This CDR3 region has 13 residues. CDR3 DNA: TGCAGTGGGGCGACAGGGGGGAAGTACGAGCAGTACTTC. Translation gives CSGATGGKYEQYF.

This clonotype was detected many times. The V call is TRBV6-2 or TRBV6-3, the J call TRBJ2-1, with D perhaps assigned TRBD1 or TRBD2 (5 bases each). Germline V CDR1 and CDR2: MNHEY, SVGEGT. Deletions cut 5 bases from V and 9 bases from J, with 20 bases between. The CDR3 totals 15 residues. The CDR3 loop reads CASSPEGRATGEQFF. As DNA, the CDR3 is TGTGCCAGCAGTCCCGAGGGCAGGGCGACGGGTGAGCAGTTCTTC.